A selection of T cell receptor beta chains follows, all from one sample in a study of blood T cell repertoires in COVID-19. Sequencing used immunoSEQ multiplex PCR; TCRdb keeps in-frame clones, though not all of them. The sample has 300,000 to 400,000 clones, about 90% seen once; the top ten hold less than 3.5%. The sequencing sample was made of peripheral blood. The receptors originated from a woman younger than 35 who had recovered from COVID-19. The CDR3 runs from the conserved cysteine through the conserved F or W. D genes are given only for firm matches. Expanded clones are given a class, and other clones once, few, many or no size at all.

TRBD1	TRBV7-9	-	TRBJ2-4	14	TGTGCCAGCAGCTTCGGGACAGGGAAAAACATTCAGTACTTC	CASSFGTGKNIQYF
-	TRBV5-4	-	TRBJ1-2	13	TGTGCCAGCAGCCCAGGACAGAACTATGGCTACACCTTC	CASSPGQNYGYTF
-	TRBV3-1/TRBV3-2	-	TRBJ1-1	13	TGTGCCAGCAGCCAAGAGGCGACAGCTAAAGCTTTCTTT	CASSQEATAKAFF
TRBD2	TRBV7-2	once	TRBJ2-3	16	TGTGCCAGCAGCTTATCTTCGGGAGGGCCGAAATTGAGGCAGTATTTT	CASSLSSGGPKLRQYF
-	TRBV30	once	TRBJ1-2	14	TGTGCCTGGAGCAGGCGGGGACTGGACGGTGGCTACACCTTC	CAWSRRGLDGGYTF
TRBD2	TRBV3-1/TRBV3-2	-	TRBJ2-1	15	TGTGCCAGCAGCCAAGGGGCTAGCGGTTACAATGAGCAGTTCTTC	CASSQGASGYNEQFF
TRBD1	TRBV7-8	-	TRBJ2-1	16	TGTGCCAGCAGCCCTGACAGGGTGAGCTCCTACAATGAGCAGTTCTTC	CASSPDRVSSYNEQFF
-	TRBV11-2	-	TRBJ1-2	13	TGTGCCAGCAGCTTCCGGGGGGCGGGCGGCTACACCTTC	CASSFRGAGGYTF
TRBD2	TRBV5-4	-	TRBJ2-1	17	TGTGCCAGCAGCTTGTTGGGGAGACTAGCGGGAGGGGCAGAGCAGTTCTTC	CASSLLGRLAGGAEQFF
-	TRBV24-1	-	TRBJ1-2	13	TGTGCCACCAGTGATTTTCGGGGATCTGGCTACACCTTC	CATSDFRGSGYTF
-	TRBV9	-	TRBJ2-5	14	TGTGCCAGCACTCCGGCTGCCGTTGGAGGTGGCCAGTACTTC	CASTPAAVGGGQYF
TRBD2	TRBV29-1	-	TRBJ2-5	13	TGCAGCGTTGTTACTAGCGGGAGAGAGACCCAGTACTTC	CSVVTSGRETQYF
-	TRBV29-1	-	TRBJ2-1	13	TGCAGCGTTGTGGGAACTAGCAAAGCTGAGCAGTTCTTC	CSVVGTSKAEQFF
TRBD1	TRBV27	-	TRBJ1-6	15	TGTGCCAGCAGTGGCCGACAGGGAATAGGATCACCCCTCCACTTT	CASSGRQGIGSPLHF